This T cell receptor beta chain was sequenced for a study of shared clonotypes between healthy human individuals (TCRdb year 2020). Background on the whole study: A few men and a couple of women, aged 18 to 49 years, made up the cohort. For each donor, CD4 naive and CD4 memory were each run on three plates, CD8 naive on two plates, and CD8 memory on one plate. Between about 0.8 and 9 billion PBMCs per donor were obtained by leukapheresis. Libraries were prepared and TCR repertoires were sequenced by different laboratories using diverse techniques, in order to increase sequencing depth and limit assay-specific biases. To estimate repertoire size and how much clonotype sharing occurs between individuals, the study deeply sequenced the blood TCR repertoires of about five healthy adults.

Comment on this clone: Its antigen remains unidentified. Per-base quality was not reported, and no clone a single base away is much larger than it.

Using the deep immunoSEQ assay, TCR CDR3 regions were amplified from genomic DNA by multiplex PCR. Genomic DNA extracted from each cell subset was distributed evenly over all wells of several immunoSEQ 96-well plates, and each plate served as one replicate. For sorted subsets, about 210 ng of genomic DNA, equivalent to 25,000 to 35,000 T cell genomes, went into each replicate PCR. Purified libraries were quantified with a Qubit 3.0 fluorometer, sized on a Bioanalyzer 2100, and re-quantified with the KAPA Library Quantification kit. Every immunoSEQ 96-well plate was sequenced on a dedicated single-read 150-cycle Illumina NextSeq 550 flow cell. As for the authors' bioinformatics: Because only junctional sequences without quality scores were contained in the immunoSEQ output, filtering matching that applied to full-length reads could not be performed. Sequences were annotated with PyIR, a Python wrapper for IgBLAST v1.9, and V/J genes and CDR3 were assigned using IMGT germline references. Reads with weak V/J assignments (E-value above 1e-6), missing CDR3, stop codons, out-of-frame junctions, or ambiguous translated residues were removed. V3J clonotypes were defined as sequences sharing the same inferred V gene, J gene, and CDR3 amino acid sequence. Percentage overlap between repertoires was computed as shared unique clonotypes divided by the size of the smaller repertoire. Repertoire richness was assessed with RTK rarefaction, the Chao1 estimator, and Recon v2.1 estimates of unobserved clonotypes. OLGA was used to compute generation probabilities for all TCRbeta clonotypes that the gDNA method yielded from a few donors. Drawn from immuneACCESS, this table holds only the in-frame rearrangements with V and J called that TCRdb kept. Clones are partly lost; checked studies trace under half to an unresolved V gene and leave the rest unexplained. That table gives V, J and clone size, and the DNA gave D and trimming. This sample has millions of clones in its table, and approximately 93% of those were observed once. The ten largest clones add up to 0.35% to 0.45% of the sample.

Overall study outcomes, separate from this receptor: Rarefaction of sorted-subset datasets indicated incomplete sequencing despite the large sequencing depth. Sampling was limited to blood, and TCR repertoires in tissue likely differ from TCR repertoires in blood. Sharing across a few donors was observed for approximately 5% of naive CD4, 3.5% of naive CD8, about 2.5% of memory CD4, and over 0.3% of memory CD8 clonotypes. Based on pairwise subsampling, the degree of clonotype sharing among donors was expected to be affected by sequencing depth. The genetic and exposure-history diversity represented was limited by the small number of donors. Larger estimated clonotype richness was generally found for naive subsets than for memory subsets. Higher generation probabilities were observed for clonotypes shared by all four sorted-subset donors than for non-shared clonotypes.

Donors were healthy HIV-negative adults with no recently reported acute infections or vaccinations. Only Caucasian adults living in Nashville, Tennessee, USA were represented among the donors. Magnetic negative selection was used to enrich CD4+ T cells, after which naive cells were positively selected on CD45RA and the negative fraction became the memory subset. Blood was collected by leukapheresis, and PBMCs were isolated by Ficoll-Histopaque density gradient centrifugation and then cryopreserved in liquid nitrogen vapor phase. Purity and quantity of every magnetically sorted T cell population were checked by analytical flow cytometry. Genomic DNA was isolated from every sorted fraction and measured by UV absorbance on a Nanodrop 2000c. From a lookup of the germline V gene, CDR1 and CDR2 are MNHNS and SASEGT. Deletion took 8 bases off V and 4 bases off J, with a span of 20 bases between the germline ends. The CDR3, from cysteine to phenylalanine, totals 15 residues. Only CDR3 DNA is held: 45 bases, read in frame from base 1.

The sequencing input was naive CD4+ T cells from PBMCs. This specimen's cell subset or site label, per the study, means: CD45RA+ positively selected. The clonotype was recovered from a man between 18 and 35 years old in good health. Some clones in this sample may be carry-over from other donors' samples. The chain links TRBV6-1 with TRBJ1-2, with a weak D call of TRBD1 (5 bases match). CDR3 reads: CASRLQVGTAYGYTF. In nucleotide form, the sequence is TGTGCCAGCCGACTCCAGGTCGGGACGGCCTATGGCTACACCTTC.